This T cell receptor beta chain was captured in a study of CD8+CD57+ T cells in acquired aplastic anemia. Study information: Sorted CD4+ and CD8+ cells yielded DNA averaging around 3.5 ug.

The study profiled TCR beta VDJ and CDR3 using genomic DNA as template. MiXCR, run by TCRdb on the reads, gives a single entry per CDR3 protein. The sample includes about 180,000 distinct CDR3 sequences, less than 65% of them seen just once. With regard to this clonotype: Its matching antigen is unknown.

Patients who underwent sequencing had shown CD8+CD57+ cell expansion by flow cytometry. There were no patients without severe acquired aplastic anemia. CDR1 is SGHRS and CDR2 is YFSETQ in the germline V gene. V was shortened by 0 bases and J by 3 bases, with 7 bases between the two germline ends. The CDR3 length is 13 residues. Study-level results: Around 27 was the count of CD8+ CDR3 sequences that patients shared with controls.

The V call is TRBV5-1, the J call TRBJ2-7; D gene unclear. The TCR sequence derives from a human donor with aplastic anemia. The sequencing sample was made of sorted CD4+, CD8+, or CD8+CD57+ T cells (not recorded which) from PBMCs. The CDR3 loop reads CASSLDTHYEQYF. DNA for the CDR3: TGCGCCAGCAGCTTGGACACCCACTACGAGCAGTACTTC.